The source of this T cell receptor beta chain is a study of cytomegalovirus exposure and HLA in healthy donors. The CDR3 is 18 residues long. Germline V CDR1 and CDR2: SEHNR, FQNEAQ (reference sequence). The V and J ends lost 4 bases and 12 bases, in that order; junction bases with no gene match: 20. This clone appeared once. 60 Vbeta and 13 Jbeta primers were used in PCR. Original processing methods: The count from a later analysis was about 80 million unique TCR beta chains, some 10 million of them shared. TCRdb's copy holds only in-frame clones and misses some; the assay was immunoSEQ multiplex PCR. V and J calls and clone size are those listed in that table; D and trimming were worked out from the DNA. Here the sample spans 210,000 or so clones, about 80% being singletons.

The receptor was isolated from a young man in good health and CMV-seronegative. Material for sequencing was PBMCs. The V gene is TRBV7-9, the J gene TRBJ2-1, with 11 nucleotides matching TRBD2. CDR3 sequence: CASSSKDGLAGINGGQFF. The DNA of the CDR3 is TGTGCCAGCAGCTCTAAAGATGGACTAGCGGGTATTAATGGAGGGCAGTTCTTC.